A selection of T cell receptor beta chains follows, all from one sample in a study of shared clonotypes between healthy human individuals. Sequencing was performed with immunoSEQ multiplex PCR; in TCRdb, only in-frame clones are kept and a portion is missing. The profile shows 2 million to 2.5 million clones, under 97% of them singletons. The source material was naive CD4+ T cells sorted from blood. The receptors were sampled from a man younger than 35 in good health. CDR3s include the opening cysteine and the closing phenylalanine or tryptophan. D genes are given only for firm matches. Clone size is not always given. Where it is, it says once, few, many or a class for expanded clones.

abundance	d_gene	v_gene	j_gene	CDR3aa
.	.	TRBV10-3	TRBJ2-4	CAISVGDGYKNIQYF
.	TRBD1	TRBV10-3	TRBJ2-2	CAISVGTGLTGELFF
.	TRBD1	TRBV2	TRBJ2-7	CASSTGTGNEQYF
.	.	TRBV7-2	TRBJ2-5	CASSPSSPGRETQYF
.	.	TRBV7-8	TRBJ2-3	CASTFSFSTDTQYF
.	.	TRBV7-2	TRBJ1-1	CASTLATGFAEAFF
.	TRBD1	TRBV27	TRBJ1-2	CASRWTGARRDYGYTF
once	.	TRBV6-1	TRBJ1-6	CASSEKDSYNSPLHF
.	.	TRBV6-5	TRBJ1-1	CASSRGRMAEAFF
.	.	TRBV29-1	TRBJ2-5	CSVGLGRADQETQYF
.	.	TRBV27	TRBJ1-3	CASSFRGSNTIYF
.	TRBD2	TRBV7-6	TRBJ2-3	CASRGSGGSTDTQYF
.	.	TRBV6-6	TRBJ2-4	CASSRGSGRAKNIQYF
.	.	TRBV10-3	TRBJ2-7	CATGQAVSYEQYF
.	TRBD2	TRBV19	TRBJ2-5	CASSIEPPTAGFQETQYF
.	TRBD1	TRBV4-1	TRBJ2-5	CASSQDQGAETQYF
.	TRBD2	TRBV5-6	TRBJ2-1	CASSASGLAGDQPFF
.	TRBD2	TRBV5-1	TRBJ2-1	CASSLGSGNYNEQFF
.	.	TRBV5-1	TRBJ1-6	CASSGQSSSYNSPLHF
.	.	TRBV5-1	TRBJ1-1	CASSMGRLYTEAFF
.	.	TRBV28	TRBJ1-6	CAMRRDISSPLHF
.	TRBD2	TRBV10-2	TRBJ2-1	CASSESFAGGRDNEQFF
.	.	TRBV4-1	TRBJ1-6	CASSQGRAAGTNSPLHF
.	TRBD1	TRBV7-2	TRBJ1-2	CASSLRTGPNYGYTF
once	.	TRBV4-1	TRBJ2-7	CASSQSWDRNHEQYF
.	TRBD1	TRBV10-2	TRBJ1-2	CASSDPDRGYGYTF
few	.	TRBV2	TRBJ2-7	CASSEGGYYEQYF
once	TRBD1	TRBV11-3	TRBJ1-5	CASSPPPTGILSQIDQPQHF
.	TRBD2	TRBV10-1	TRBJ2-3	CASSENRPSGALGTQYF
few	TRBD2	TRBV5-1	TRBJ2-7	CASSLEASGSYEQYF
.	.	TRBV9	TRBJ1-1	CASSVTPQGGAEAFF
.	TRBD2	TRBV5-1	TRBJ2-1	CASSPRGGLAARHEQFF
.	.	TRBV18	TRBJ1-6	CASSPSSYNSPLHF
.	TRBD2	TRBV18	TRBJ2-7	CASSPSRLAGSYEQYF
.	.	TRBV18	TRBJ2-7	CASSLREGEQYF
.	.	TRBV4-3	TRBJ2-1	CASSTAGGGNEQFF
.	TRBD2	TRBV5-1	TRBJ2-7	CASGLAGGPYEQYF
.	.	TRBV5-1	TRBJ2-1	CASSWAQVQRDEQFF
.	.	TRBV27	.	CASSTDRSYYEQYF
.	TRBD1	TRBV2	TRBJ1-2	CASTRTGTGNYGYTF
.	TRBD1	TRBV19	TRBJ2-2	CASIPQGAGELFF
.	.	TRBV29-1	TRBJ2-1	CSVATGGYNEQFF
.	.	TRBV5-8	TRBJ1-1	CASSSSGTKNTEAFF
.	.	TRBV7-9	TRBJ1-5	CASSSLGPNQPQHF
.	TRBD2	TRBV10-3	TRBJ2-7	CATRQGGLAGYEQYF
.	.	TRBV28	TRBJ2-7	CASSLARSEGSYEQYF
.	.	TRBV7-2	TRBJ2-1	CASSRVEVATGNEQFF
.	.	TRBV18	TRBJ1-1	CASSPLQGMGTEAFF